Below, 4 T cell receptor beta chains from the same sample are listed, as sequenced in a study of blood T cell repertoires in COVID-19. The data were produced by immunoSEQ multiplex PCR, yet TCRdb's version contains in-frame clones alone and is incomplete. The sample consists of 250,000 or so clones, about 90% of them appearing once. Sequencing input: peripheral blood. All receptors come from a woman aged 55-69 years with acute or convalescent COVID-19.

The V call is TRBV4-1, the J call TRBJ2-1; no definite D call. This CDR3 has 15 amino acids. Per germline, CDR1 MGHRA and CDR2 YSYEKL. V was cut by 2 bases and J by 8 bases, with 16 bases left in between. This CDR3 reads CASSQTEGLGYEQFF. DNA of the CDR3: TGCGCCAGCAGCCAAACGGAAGGCCTCGGGTATGAGCAGTTCTTC.

The chain recombines TRBV3-1 (or the pseudogene TRBV3-2) with TRBJ1-3; D gene uncertain. This CDR3 is 16 amino acids long. The germline gives CDR1 LGHDT, CDR2 YNNKEL (reference sequence). V lost 0 bases to trimming and J lost 4 bases, with 13 bases between them. The CDR3 coding sequence is TGTGCCAGCAGCCAAGAAGCGGGGAACTCCGGAAACACCATATATTTT. Encoded protein: CASSQEAGNSGNTIYF.

This clone has only a few counts. V usage is TRBV5-4 and J usage is TRBJ2-7, with 7 bases that match TRBD2. Per germline, CDR1 SGHNT and CDR2 YYREEE (reference sequence). V lost 4 bases and J lost 2; bases outside the gene matches: 6. The CDR3 totals 14 residues. CDR3 coding DNA: TGTGCCAGCAGCGACTCCGGGACTACCTACGAGCAGTACTTC. This sequence encodes CASSDSGTTYEQYF.

To note about this clone: Sequence at one end of the junction differs from germline and may be a read error. The genes are TRBV7-6 and TRBJ1-1; D call uncertain. The CDR3 is 11 amino acids. Germline V gene data show CDR1 as SGHVS and CDR2 as FNYEAQ. CDR3 loop: CASSLGPSPIF. In DNA, the CDR3 is TGTGCCAGCAGCCTAGGCCCTAGCCCCATCTTT.